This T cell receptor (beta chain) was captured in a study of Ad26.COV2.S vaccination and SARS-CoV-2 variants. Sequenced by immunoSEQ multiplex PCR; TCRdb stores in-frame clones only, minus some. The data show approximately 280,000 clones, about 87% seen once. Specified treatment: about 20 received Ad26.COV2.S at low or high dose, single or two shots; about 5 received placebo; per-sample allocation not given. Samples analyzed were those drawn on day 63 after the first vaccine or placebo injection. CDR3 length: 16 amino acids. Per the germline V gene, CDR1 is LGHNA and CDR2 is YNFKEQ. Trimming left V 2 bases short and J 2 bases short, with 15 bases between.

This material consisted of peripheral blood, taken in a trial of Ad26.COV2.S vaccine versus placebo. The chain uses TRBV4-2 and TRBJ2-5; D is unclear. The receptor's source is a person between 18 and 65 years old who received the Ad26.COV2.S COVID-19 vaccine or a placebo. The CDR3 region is CASSQPLGLGQETQYF. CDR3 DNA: TGTGCCAGCAGCCAACCTCTGGGTCTGGGGCAAGAGACCCAGTACTTC.